Listed below are T cell receptor beta chains from one sample, sequenced in a study of T cell responses to AZD1222 COVID-19 vaccine. The data were produced by immunoSEQ multiplex PCR, yet TCRdb's version contains in-frame clones alone and is incomplete. Of 80,000 or so clones listed, 92% are singletons. The material sequenced was peripheral blood, taken 28 days after the second AZD1222 dose. Receptors were obtained from an adult who received the AZD1222 COVID-19 vaccine. Each CDR3 is given with its conserved first and last residue. The D gene is left open where the match is weak. Some rows have no size entry. The others give once, few or many, or a class for an expanded clone.

D: .; V: TRBV18; J: TRBJ2-1; size: .; DNA: TGTGCCAGCTCACCCAGCTACTCCTACAATGAGCAGTTCTTC; CDR3: CASSPSYSYNEQFF
D: .; V: TRBV6-6; J: TRBJ2-1; size: .; DNA: TGTGCCAGCAGTCTGATGGTTCACAATGAGCAGTTCTTC; CDR3: CASSLMVHNEQFF
D: TRBD2; V: TRBV7-9; J: TRBJ2-1; size: .; DNA: TGTGCCAGCAGGTCAAAGACTAGCGGGAGTCTCAATGAGCAGTTCTTC; CDR3: CASRSKTSGSLNEQFF
D: .; V: TRBV28; J: TRBJ1-5; size: .; DNA: TGTGCCAGCAGTTTCCGCGACCAGTATAGCAATCAGCCCCAGCATTTT; CDR3: CASSFRDQYSNQPQHF
D: .; V: TRBV6-2/TRBV6-3; J: TRBJ1-5; size: .; DNA: TGTGCCAGCAGTTACTCTGGGGGGGCCAATCAGCCCCAGCATTTT; CDR3: CASSYSGGANQPQHF
D: .; V: TRBV24-1; J: TRBJ2-1; size: .; DNA: TGTGCCACCTCCCCGGAGGGCCCCCACAATGAGCAGTTCTTC; CDR3: CATSPEGPHNEQFF
D: TRBD2; V: TRBV2; J: TRBJ2-1; size: .; DNA: TGTGCCAGCAGTGAAGCGAGCGGGAGCTCCTACAATGAGCAGTTCTTC; CDR3: CASSEASGSSYNEQFF
D: .; V: TRBV5-5; J: TRBJ2-6; size: .; DNA: TGTGCCAGCACAAGCACAGGGAGTCTGTTGGTTTCGGGGGCCAACGTCCTGACTTTC; CDR3: CASTSTGSLLVSGANVLTF
D: .; V: TRBV7-7; J: TRBJ2-3; size: .; DNA: TGTGCCAGCAGCTTAGAACGCACAGATACGCAGTATTTT; CDR3: CASSLERTDTQYF
D: .; V: TRBV27; J: TRBJ1-3; size: .; DNA: TGTGCCAGCCTCCCTCGGGCAGGGAGAAACACCATATATTTT; CDR3: CASLPRAGRNTIYF
D: .; V: TRBV19; J: TRBJ2-5; size: .; DNA: TGTGCCAGTAGCGACCAAGAGACCCAGTACTTC; CDR3: CASSDQETQYF
D: .; V: TRBV6-5; J: TRBJ1-2; size: .; DNA: TGTGCCAGCACCGAAGGGTATGGCTACACCTTC; CDR3: CASTEGYGYTF
D: .; V: TRBV2; J: TRBJ1-1; size: .; DNA: TGTGCCAGCATGGCCGAACGAAGCCGAGCTTTCTTT; CDR3: CASMAERSRAFF
D: .; V: TRBV3-1/TRBV3-2; J: TRBJ1-1; size: once; DNA: TGTGCCAGCAGCCCGAGGTCGGGGAACACTGAAGCTTTCTTT; CDR3: CASSPRSGNTEAFF
D: .; V: TRBV28; J: TRBJ1-2; size: .; DNA: TGTGCCAGCAGTCCGGATAACTATGGCTACACCTTC; CDR3: CASSPDNYGYTF
D: .; V: TRBV4-1; J: TRBJ2-6; size: .; DNA: TGCGCCAGCAGCCAAGATGGGGGTCGGATGGACTCTGGGGCCAACGTCCTGACTTTC; CDR3: CASSQDGGRMDSGANVLTF
D: .; V: TRBV11-3; J: TRBJ2-1; size: .; DNA: TGTGCCAGCAGCTTATCGACTAGAGTCGATGAGCAGTTCTTC; CDR3: CASSLSTRVDEQFF
D: TRBD1; V: TRBV5-1; J: TRBJ2-5; size: .; DNA: TGCGCCAGCAGCTTACAGGGGGTTCAAGAGACCCAGTACTTC; CDR3: CASSLQGVQETQYF
D: .; V: TRBV27; J: TRBJ1-4; size: .; DNA: TGTGCCAGCAGTATTTCCCTCCATTACGGCGAGGCTAATGAAAAACTGTTTTTT; CDR3: CASSISLHYGEANEKLFF
D: .; V: TRBV30; J: TRBJ1-6; size: .; DNA: TGTGCCTGGAGGTGGTCGGGGCTCGAGTCACCCCTCCACTTT; CDR3: CAWRWSGLESPLHF
D: .; V: TRBV12-5; J: TRBJ1-5; size: .; DNA: TGTGCTAGTAGTCCTGCCGATAATCAGCCCCAGCATTTT; CDR3: CASSPADNQPQHF
D: .; V: TRBV6-1; J: TRBJ2-1; size: .; DNA: TGTGCCAGCAGTGAACGGTTTGGATTCTTC; CDR3: CASSERFGFF
D: .; V: TRBV10-3; J: TRBJ1-4; size: once; DNA: TGTGCCACCATCCCGGGGGATCGTGGCGATGAAAAACTGTTTTTT; CDR3: CATIPGDRGDEKLFF
D: .; V: TRBV3-1/TRBV3-2; J: TRBJ2-3; size: .; DNA: TGTGCCAGCAGCGGTGGCCTTAATAGCGCAGATACGCAGTATTTT; CDR3: CASSGGLNSADTQYF
D: .; V: TRBV27; J: TRBJ2-3; size: .; DNA: TGTGCCAGCAGTTCCAGGAGGGGTAGCACAGATACGCAGTATTTT; CDR3: CASSSRRGSTDTQYF
D: TRBD1; V: TRBV19; J: TRBJ1-2; size: .; DNA: TGTGCCAGTAGTCCCCATCAGGGGGGCGACTATGGCTACACCTTC; CDR3: CASSPHQGGDYGYTF
D: TRBD2; V: TRBV25-1; J: TRBJ2-3; size: .; DNA: TGTGCCAGCGGGACTAGCGGGAGGCCCTCTATGTATTTT; CDR3: CASGTSGRPSMYF
D: .; V: TRBV28; J: TRBJ1-5; size: .; DNA: TGTGCCAGCAGCAGACTATCTAGCAATCAGCCCCAGCATTTT; CDR3: CASSRLSSNQPQHF
D: .; V: TRBV4-3; J: TRBJ1-5; size: .; DNA: TGCGCCAGCAGCCAAGAAGGGTTCCGGGACCTTAATCAGCCCCAGCATTTT; CDR3: CASSQEGFRDLNQPQHF
D: .; V: TRBV6-5; J: TRBJ1-1; size: .; DNA: TGTGTCAGGAGGAACACTGAAGCTTTCTTT; CDR3: CVRRNTEAFF
D: .; V: TRBV30; J: TRBJ2-5; size: .; DNA: TGTGCCTGGAGTGTAACTAGCTCGGGGGTGACCCAGTACTTC; CDR3: CAWSVTSSGVTQYF
D: TRBD1; V: TRBV4-2; J: TRBJ1-2; size: .; DNA: TGTGCCAGCAGCCAGCAGGACAGGGGAACTTATGGCTACACCTTC; CDR3: CASSQQDRGTYGYTF
D: .; V: TRBV7-9; J: TRBJ2-7; size: .; DNA: TGTGCCAGCAGCTTAAGGGGGTACGAGCAGTACTTC; CDR3: CASSLRGYEQYF
D: .; V: TRBV7-9; J: TRBJ1-2; size: .; DNA: TGTGCCAGCAGCTTAGACACCGAGGAAGGTGGCTACACCTTC; CDR3: CASSLDTEEGGYTF
D: TRBD1; V: TRBV28; J: TRBJ2-7; size: .; DNA: TGTGCCAGCAGTTTACATAGGGGGACAGGGTCCCGCTTAGGCTACGAGCAGTACTTC; CDR3: CASSLHRGTGSRLGYEQYF
D: .; V: TRBV19; J: TRBJ1-2; size: .; DNA: TGTGCCAGTAAGCGGGGTACAGCCGGGCCTGGCTACACCTTC; CDR3: CASKRGTAGPGYTF
D: TRBD1; V: TRBV19; J: TRBJ2-6; size: .; DNA: TGTGCCAGTAGTGTCACGGGACAGACCATATCTGGGGCCAACGTCCTGACTTTC; CDR3: CASSVTGQTISGANVLTF
D: .; V: TRBV2; J: TRBJ2-1; size: .; DNA: TGTGCCAATGCCCGACAGAGCTCCTACAATGAGCAGTTCTTC; CDR3: CANARQSSYNEQFF
D: .; V: TRBV27; J: TRBJ1-5; size: .; DNA: TGTGCCAGCAGTCCGAGGGACAATAATCAGCCCCAGCATTTT; CDR3: CASSPRDNNQPQHF
D: TRBD1; V: TRBV6-2/TRBV6-3; J: TRBJ2-5; size: .; DNA: TGTGCCAGCAGTTACGATGTGACAGGGGGTCAAGAGACCCAGTACTTC; CDR3: CASSYDVTGGQETQYF
D: .; V: TRBV19; J: TRBJ2-3; size: .; DNA: TGTGCCAGTAGTCCTATGGGGCAGGCCGCCTATACGCAGTATTTT; CDR3: CASSPMGQAAYTQYF
D: TRBD1; V: TRBV24-1; J: TRBJ1-6; size: .; DNA: TGTGCCACCAGTGACTCCCGACAGGGGCGGCATTCACCCCTCCACTTT; CDR3: CATSDSRQGRHSPLHF
D: .; V: TRBV19; J: TRBJ1-5; size: .; DNA: TGTGCCAGTAGTATTCGCAGAGGCAATCAGCCCCAGCATTTT; CDR3: CASSIRRGNQPQHF
D: TRBD2; V: TRBV4-1; J: TRBJ2-7; size: .; DNA: TGCGCCAGCAGCCCCGGGTTACTAGCGGGCCCAAGACCCTACGAGCAGTACTTC; CDR3: CASSPGLLAGPRPYEQYF
D: .; V: TRBV18; J: TRBJ2-7; size: .; DNA: TGTGCCAGCTCACAGAGTACAGGGTTACAGCAGTACTTC; CDR3: CASSQSTGLQQYF
D: .; V: TRBV14; J: TRBJ1-5; size: .; DNA: TGTGCCAGCAGCAAAACAGGGAACAATCAGCCCCAGCATTTT; CDR3: CASSKTGNNQPQHF
D: .; V: TRBV7-9; J: TRBJ2-5; size: .; DNA: TGTGCCAGCAGCCCCACCGTCCGCTCCGAGACCCAGTACTTC; CDR3: CASSPTVRSETQYF
D: .; V: TRBV27; J: TRBJ2-3; size: .; DNA: TGTGCCAGCAGCCCGGGACCGTACACAGATACGCAGTATTTT; CDR3: CASSPGPYTDTQYF
D: .; V: TRBV5-1; J: TRBJ2-3; size: .; DNA: TGCGCCAGCAGCACACCTTCAGATACGCAGTATTTT; CDR3: CASSTPSDTQYF
D: TRBD2; V: TRBV28; J: TRBJ2-3; size: .; DNA: TGTGCCAGCAGACCAGGGACTAGCGGGAGAAGGGATACGCAGTATTTT; CDR3: CASRPGTSGRRDTQYF
D: .; V: TRBV18; J: TRBJ2-3; size: .; DNA: TGTGCCAGCCGCGGGTTAGAGGGTAGCACAGATACGCAGTATTTT; CDR3: CASRGLEGSTDTQYF
D: .; V: TRBV5-4; J: TRBJ2-1; size: .; DNA: TGTGCCAGCAGCTGGTCCCAAGGGGGGCAGTTCTTC; CDR3: CASSWSQGGQFF
D: TRBD1; V: TRBV11-2; J: TRBJ1-5; size: .; DNA: TGTGCCAGCAGCCGAGGGACAGGGGGTTTTCAGCCCCAGCATTTT; CDR3: CASSRGTGGFQPQHF
D: .; V: TRBV28; J: TRBJ1-5; size: .; DNA: TGTGCCAGCAGTTTATCCCTTACAGGGAACCATCAGCCCCAGCATTTT; CDR3: CASSLSLTGNHQPQHF
D: TRBD2; V: TRBV9; J: TRBJ2-7; size: .; DNA: TGTGCCAGCAGCGTAGTGGGACTAGGCAGCGAGCAGTACTTC; CDR3: CASSVVGLGSEQYF
D: .; V: TRBV7-8; J: TRBJ1-1; size: .; DNA: TGTGCCAGCAGCCCAGACTCGAGCCGGACGGGAAACACTGAAGCTTTCTTT; CDR3: CASSPDSSRTGNTEAFF
D: .; V: TRBV27; J: TRBJ1-1; size: .; DNA: TGTGCCAGCAGTGCCCCGGACACGAACACTGAAGCTTTCTTT; CDR3: CASSAPDTNTEAFF